The clone carrying this TCR beta chain showed up many times. The data were obtained in a study of T-cell reconstitution after alpha-beta-depleted transplantation in children. Construction of the TCRbeta library involved unique molecular identifiers. TCRdb redid the calling of the PCR reads with MiXCR, one entry per CDR3 protein. The data hold a few hundred thousand distinct CDR3 sequences, with around 13% observed a single time. The CDR3 is 13 residues long. Trimming pared 3 bases from V and 5 bases from J, leaving 11 bases between. The TCR comes from a human donor who donated a stem cell graft to a child with combined immunodeficiency. The chain employs TRBV12-3 or TRBV12-4 and TRBJ2-7, with a possible D match to TRBD2 (6 bases). Sequences were derived from PBMCs from the stem cell graft donor, sampled from the stem cell graft. The CDR3 protein is CASSLGGINEQYF. The DNA of the CDR3 is TGTGCCAGCAGTTTGGGCGGGATCAACGAGCAGTACTTC.